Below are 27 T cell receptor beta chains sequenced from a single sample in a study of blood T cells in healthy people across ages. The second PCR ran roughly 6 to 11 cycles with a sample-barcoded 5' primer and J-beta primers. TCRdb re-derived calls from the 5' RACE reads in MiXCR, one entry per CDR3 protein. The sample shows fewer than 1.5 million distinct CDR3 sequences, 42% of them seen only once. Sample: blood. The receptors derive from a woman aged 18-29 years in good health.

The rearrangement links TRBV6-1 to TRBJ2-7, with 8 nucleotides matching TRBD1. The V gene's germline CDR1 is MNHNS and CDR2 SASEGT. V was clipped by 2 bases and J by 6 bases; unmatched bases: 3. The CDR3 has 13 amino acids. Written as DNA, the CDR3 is TGTGCCAGCAGTGAACCCAGGGGGCTCGAGCAGTACTTC. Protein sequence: CASSEPRGLEQYF.

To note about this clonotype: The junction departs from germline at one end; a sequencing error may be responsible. The chain's CDR3 is CASTLMGPGTQGEQYF. CDR3 nucleotides: TGTGCCAGCACCTTAATGGGGCCCGGGACACAGGGGGAGCAGTATTTT. The chain employs TRBV7-2 and TRBJ2-3; TRBD1 matches 8 bases. CDR1 is SGHTA, CDR2 FQGNSA, per germline. This CDR3 is built from 16 residues.

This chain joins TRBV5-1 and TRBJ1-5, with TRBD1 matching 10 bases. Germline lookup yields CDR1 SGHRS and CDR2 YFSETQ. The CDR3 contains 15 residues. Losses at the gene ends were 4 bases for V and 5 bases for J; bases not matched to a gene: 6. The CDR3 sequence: CASSPDGTGDQPQHF. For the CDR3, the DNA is TGCGCCAGCAGCCCTGACGGGACAGGGGATCAGCCCCAGCATTTT.

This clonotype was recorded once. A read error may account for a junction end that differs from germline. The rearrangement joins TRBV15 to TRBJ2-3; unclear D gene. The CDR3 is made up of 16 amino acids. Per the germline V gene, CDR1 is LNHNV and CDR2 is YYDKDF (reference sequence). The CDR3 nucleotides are TGTGCCACCAGCAGAGATCGAGGCGGAGAAGTGGATATGCAGTATTTT. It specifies CATSRDRGGEVDMQYF.

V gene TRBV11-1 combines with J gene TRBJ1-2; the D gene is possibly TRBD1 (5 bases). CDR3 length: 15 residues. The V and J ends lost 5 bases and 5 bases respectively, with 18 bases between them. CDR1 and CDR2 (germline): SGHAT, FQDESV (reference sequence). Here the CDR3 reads CASSPSVGDFYGYTF. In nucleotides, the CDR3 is TGTGCCAGCAGCCCATCGGTGGGGGACTTTTATGGCTACACCTTC.

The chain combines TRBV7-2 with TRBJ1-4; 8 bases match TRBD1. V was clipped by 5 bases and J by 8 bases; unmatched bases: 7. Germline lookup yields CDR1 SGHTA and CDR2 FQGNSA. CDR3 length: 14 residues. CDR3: CASSNGTGGEKLFF. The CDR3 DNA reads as TGTGCCAGCAGCAATGGGACAGGAGGGGAAAAACTGTTTTTT.

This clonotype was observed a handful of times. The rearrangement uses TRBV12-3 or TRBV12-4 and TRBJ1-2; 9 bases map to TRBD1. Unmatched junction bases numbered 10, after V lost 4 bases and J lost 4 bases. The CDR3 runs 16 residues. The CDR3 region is CASSSSLQGASYGYTF. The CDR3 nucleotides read TGTGCCAGCAGTTCGTCGCTACAGGGGGCTAGCTATGGCTACACCTTC.

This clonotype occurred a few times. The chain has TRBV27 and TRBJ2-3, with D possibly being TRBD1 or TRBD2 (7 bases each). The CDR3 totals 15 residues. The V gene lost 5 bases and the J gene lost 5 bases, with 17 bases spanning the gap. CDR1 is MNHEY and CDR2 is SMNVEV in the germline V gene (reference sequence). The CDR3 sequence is CASSPPRGGVDTQYF. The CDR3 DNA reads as TGTGCCAGCAGTCCCCCCAGGGGGGGGGTAGATACGCAGTATTTT.

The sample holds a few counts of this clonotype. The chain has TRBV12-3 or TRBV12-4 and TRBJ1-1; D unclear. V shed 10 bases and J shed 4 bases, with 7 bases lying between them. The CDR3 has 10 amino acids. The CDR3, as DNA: TGTGCCACCGTGTCCACTGAAGCTTTCTTT. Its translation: CATVSTEAFF.

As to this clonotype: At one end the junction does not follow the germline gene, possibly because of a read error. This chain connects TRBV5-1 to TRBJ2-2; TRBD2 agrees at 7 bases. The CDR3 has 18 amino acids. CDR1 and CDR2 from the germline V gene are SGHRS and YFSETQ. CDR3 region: CVSSLASSSGRNPGELFF. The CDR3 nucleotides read TGCGTCAGCAGCTTGGCGTCGTCGTCCGGGAGGAACCCCGGGGAGCTGTTTTTT. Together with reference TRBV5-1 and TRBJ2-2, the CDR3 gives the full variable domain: KAGVTQTPRYLIKTRGQQVTLSCSPISGHRSVSWYQQTPGQGLQFLFEYFSETQRNKGNFPGRFSGRQFSNSRSEMNVSTLELGDSALYLCVSSLASSSGRNPGELFFGEGSRLTVL.

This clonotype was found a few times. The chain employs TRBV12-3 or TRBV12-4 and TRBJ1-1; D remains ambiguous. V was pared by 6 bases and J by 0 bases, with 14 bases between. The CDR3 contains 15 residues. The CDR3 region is CASSTMSPLNTEAFF. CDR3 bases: TGTGCCAGCAGCACGATGTCTCCTTTGAACACTGAAGCTTTCTTT.

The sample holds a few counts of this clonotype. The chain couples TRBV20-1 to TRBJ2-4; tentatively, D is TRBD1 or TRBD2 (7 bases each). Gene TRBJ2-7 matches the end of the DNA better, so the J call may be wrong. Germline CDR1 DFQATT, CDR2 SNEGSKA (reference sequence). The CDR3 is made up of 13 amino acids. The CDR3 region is CSARGEGVNEQYF. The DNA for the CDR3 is TGCAGTGCCAGGGGGGAGGGGGTCAACGAGCAGTACTTC.

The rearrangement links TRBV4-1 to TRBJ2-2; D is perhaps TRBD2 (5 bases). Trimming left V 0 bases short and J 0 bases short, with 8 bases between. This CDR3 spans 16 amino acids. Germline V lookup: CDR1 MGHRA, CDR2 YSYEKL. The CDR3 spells CASSQDPSSNTGELFF. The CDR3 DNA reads TGCGCCAGCAGCCAAGATCCTAGCTCGAACACCGGGGAGCTGTTTTTT.

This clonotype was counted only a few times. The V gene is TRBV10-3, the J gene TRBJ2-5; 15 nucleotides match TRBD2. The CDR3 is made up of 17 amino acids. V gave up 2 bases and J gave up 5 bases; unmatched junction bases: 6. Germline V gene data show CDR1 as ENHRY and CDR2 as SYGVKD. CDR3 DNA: TGTGCCATCAGTGAGGGGGAAGGACTAGCGGGAGGGGAGACCCAGTACTTC. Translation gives CAISEGEGLAGGETQYF.

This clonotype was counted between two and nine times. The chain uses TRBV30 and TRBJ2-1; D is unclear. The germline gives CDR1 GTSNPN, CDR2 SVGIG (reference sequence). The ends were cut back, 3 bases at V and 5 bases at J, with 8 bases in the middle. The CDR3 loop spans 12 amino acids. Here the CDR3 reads CAWSLQHNEQFF. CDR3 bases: TGTGCCTGGAGCCTACAACACAATGAGCAGTTCTTC.

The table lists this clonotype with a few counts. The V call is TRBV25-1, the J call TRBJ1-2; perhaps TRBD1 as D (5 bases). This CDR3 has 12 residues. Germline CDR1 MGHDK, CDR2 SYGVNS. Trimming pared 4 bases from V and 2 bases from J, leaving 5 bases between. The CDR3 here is CASSGTNYGYTF. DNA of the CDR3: TGTGCCAGCAGTGGGACAAACTATGGCTACACCTTC.

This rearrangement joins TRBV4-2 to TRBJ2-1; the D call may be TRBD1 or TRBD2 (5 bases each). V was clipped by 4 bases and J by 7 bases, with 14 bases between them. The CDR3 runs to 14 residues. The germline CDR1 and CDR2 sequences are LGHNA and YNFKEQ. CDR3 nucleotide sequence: TGTGCCAGCAGCCTCCCAGAGGGGCAAAATGAGCAGTTCTTC. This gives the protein CASSLPEGQNEQFF.

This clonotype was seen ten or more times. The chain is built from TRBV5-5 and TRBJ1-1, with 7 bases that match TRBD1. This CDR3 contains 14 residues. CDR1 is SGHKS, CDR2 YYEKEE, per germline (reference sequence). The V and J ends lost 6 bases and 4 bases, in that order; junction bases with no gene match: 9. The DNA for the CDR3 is TGTGCCAGCAATCGACAGGGATTATCCACTGAAGCTTTCTTT. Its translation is CASNRQGLSTEAFF.

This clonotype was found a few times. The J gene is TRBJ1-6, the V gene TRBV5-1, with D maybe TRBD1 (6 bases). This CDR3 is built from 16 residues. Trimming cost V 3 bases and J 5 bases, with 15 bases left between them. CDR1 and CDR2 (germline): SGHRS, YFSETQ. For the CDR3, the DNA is TGCGCCAGCAGCTCCCGGGAGGACAGCGATAATTCACCCCTCCACTTT. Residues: CASSSREDSDNSPLHF.

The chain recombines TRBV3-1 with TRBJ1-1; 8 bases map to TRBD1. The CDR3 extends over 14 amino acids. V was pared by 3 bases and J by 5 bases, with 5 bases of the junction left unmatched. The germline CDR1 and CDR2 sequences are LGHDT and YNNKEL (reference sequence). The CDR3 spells CASSHTGGSTEAFF. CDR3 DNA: TGTGCCAGCAGCCACACAGGGGGAAGTACTGAAGCTTTCTTT.

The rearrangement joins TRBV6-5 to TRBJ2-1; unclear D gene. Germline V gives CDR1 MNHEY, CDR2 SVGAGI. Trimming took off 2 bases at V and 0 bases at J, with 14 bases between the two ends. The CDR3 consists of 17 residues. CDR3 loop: CASSYRTAVSSYNEQFF. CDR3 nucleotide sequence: TGTGCCAGCAGTTACCGCACCGCGGTGAGCTCCTACAATGAGCAGTTCTTC.

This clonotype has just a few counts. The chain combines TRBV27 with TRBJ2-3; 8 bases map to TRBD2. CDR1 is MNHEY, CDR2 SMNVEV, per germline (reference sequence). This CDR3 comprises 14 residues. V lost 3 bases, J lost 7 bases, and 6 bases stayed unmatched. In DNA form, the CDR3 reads TGTGCCAGCAGTTTTGTAGCGGGACCGAATACGCAGTATTTT. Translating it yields CASSFVAGPNTQYF.

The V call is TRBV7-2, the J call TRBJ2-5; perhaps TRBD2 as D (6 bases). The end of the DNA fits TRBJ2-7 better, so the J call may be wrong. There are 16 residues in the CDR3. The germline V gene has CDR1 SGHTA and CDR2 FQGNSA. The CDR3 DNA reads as TGTGCCAGCAGCTTAGCGAGGCTAGTGGGACTCTACGAGCAGTACTTC. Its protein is CASSLARLVGLYEQYF.

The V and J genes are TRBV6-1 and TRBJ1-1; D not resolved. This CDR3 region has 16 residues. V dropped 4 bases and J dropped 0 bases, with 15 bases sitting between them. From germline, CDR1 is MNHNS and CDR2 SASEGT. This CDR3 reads CASSVVTTRLNTEAFF. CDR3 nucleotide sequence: TGTGCCAGCAGTGTGGTCACGACGCGTTTGAACACTGAAGCTTTCTTT.

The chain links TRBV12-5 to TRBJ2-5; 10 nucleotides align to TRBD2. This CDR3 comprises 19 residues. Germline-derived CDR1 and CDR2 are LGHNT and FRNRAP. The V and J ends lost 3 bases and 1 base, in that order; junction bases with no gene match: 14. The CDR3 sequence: CASGFRSGLAGVRQETQYF. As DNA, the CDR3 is TGTGCTAGTGGTTTTAGATCCGGTCTAGCGGGAGTCCGCCAAGAGACCCAGTACTTC.

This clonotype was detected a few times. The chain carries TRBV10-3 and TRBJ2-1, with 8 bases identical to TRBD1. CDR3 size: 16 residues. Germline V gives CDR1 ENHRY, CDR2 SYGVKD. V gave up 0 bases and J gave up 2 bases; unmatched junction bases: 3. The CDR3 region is CAISESTGVAYNEQFF. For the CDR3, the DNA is TGTGCCATCAGTGAGTCGACAGGGGTGGCCTACAATGAGCAGTTCTTC.

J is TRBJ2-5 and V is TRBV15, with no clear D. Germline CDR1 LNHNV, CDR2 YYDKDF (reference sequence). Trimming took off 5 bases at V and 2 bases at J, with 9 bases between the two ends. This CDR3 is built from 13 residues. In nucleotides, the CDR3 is TGTGCCACCAGCCTTGGGCCTCAAGAGACCCAGTACTTC. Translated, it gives CATSLGPQETQYF.